This TCR beta chain comes out of a study of blood T cell repertoires in COVID-19. V shed 3 bases and J shed 5 bases, with 4 bases lying between them. The germline gives CDR1 LNHDA, CDR2 SQIVND (reference sequence). This CDR3 is 12 amino acids long. Data came from immunoSEQ multiplex PCR; TCRdb stores just in-frame clones and leaves some out. The table records approximately 35,000 clones, roughly 88% of them present only once. The specimen sequenced was peripheral blood. The sequence was obtained from a human donor in a cohort sampled during active COVID-19. V gene TRBV19 combines with J gene TRBJ2-2; D ambiguous. As DNA, the CDR3 is TGTGCCAGTAGTATGCGAACCGGGGAGCTGTTTTTT. Amino acids: CASSMRTGELFF.